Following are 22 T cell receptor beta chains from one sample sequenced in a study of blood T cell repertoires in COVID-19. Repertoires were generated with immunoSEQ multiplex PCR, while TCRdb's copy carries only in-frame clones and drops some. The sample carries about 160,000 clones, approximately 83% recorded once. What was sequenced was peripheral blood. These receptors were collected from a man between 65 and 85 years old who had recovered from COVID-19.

In nucleotides, the CDR3 is TGTGCCAGCAGTCGTGGACAGGGTTGGTACGAGCAGTACTTC. Its translation is CASSRGQGWYEQYF. This rearrangement joins TRBV6-5 to TRBJ2-7, with 8 bases that match TRBD1. V dropped 5 bases and J dropped 4; count of bases not matched to a gene: 7. The CDR3 is made up of 14 amino acids. The V gene's germline CDR1 is MNHEY and CDR2 SVGAGI.

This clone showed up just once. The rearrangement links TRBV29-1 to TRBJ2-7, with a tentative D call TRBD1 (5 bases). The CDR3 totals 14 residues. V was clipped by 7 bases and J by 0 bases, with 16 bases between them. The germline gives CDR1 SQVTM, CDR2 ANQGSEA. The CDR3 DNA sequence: TGCAGCGCAGGACCGACCGGACACTCCTACGAGCAGTACTTC. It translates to CSAGPTGHSYEQYF.

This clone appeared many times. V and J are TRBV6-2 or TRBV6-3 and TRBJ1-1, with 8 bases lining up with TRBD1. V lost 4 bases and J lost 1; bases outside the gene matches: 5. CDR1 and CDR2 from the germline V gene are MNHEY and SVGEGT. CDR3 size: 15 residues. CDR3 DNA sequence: TGTGCCAGCAGTTTCCGAGGACAGGGGAACACTGAAGCTTTCTTT. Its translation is CASSFRGQGNTEAFF.

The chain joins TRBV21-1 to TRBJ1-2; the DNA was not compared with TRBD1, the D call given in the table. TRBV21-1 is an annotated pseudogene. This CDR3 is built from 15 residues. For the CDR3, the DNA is TGTGCCAGCAGCATTAGACAGGGGGACGACTATGGCTACACCTTC. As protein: CASSIRQGDDYGYTF.

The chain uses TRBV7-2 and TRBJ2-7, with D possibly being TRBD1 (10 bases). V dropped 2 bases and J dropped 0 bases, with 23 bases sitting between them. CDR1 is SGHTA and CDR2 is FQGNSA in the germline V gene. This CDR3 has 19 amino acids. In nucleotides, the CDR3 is TGTGCCAGCAGCTTAAGGGACAGGGGCGCTAGCGGGGACTCCTACGAGCAGTACTTC. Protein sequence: CASSLRDRGASGDSYEQYF.

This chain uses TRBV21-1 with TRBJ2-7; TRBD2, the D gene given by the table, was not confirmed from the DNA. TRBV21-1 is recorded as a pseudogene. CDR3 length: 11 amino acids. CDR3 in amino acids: CASSPFYEQYF. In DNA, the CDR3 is TGTGCCAGCAGCCCTTTTTACGAGCAGTACTTC.

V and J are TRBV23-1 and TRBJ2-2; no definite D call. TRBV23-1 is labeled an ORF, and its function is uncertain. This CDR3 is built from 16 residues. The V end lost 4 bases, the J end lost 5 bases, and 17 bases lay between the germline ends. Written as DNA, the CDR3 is TGCGCCAGCAGTCCCCTCCTGGGCCCGATAACCGGGGAGCTGTTTTTT. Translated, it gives CASSPLLGPITGELFF.

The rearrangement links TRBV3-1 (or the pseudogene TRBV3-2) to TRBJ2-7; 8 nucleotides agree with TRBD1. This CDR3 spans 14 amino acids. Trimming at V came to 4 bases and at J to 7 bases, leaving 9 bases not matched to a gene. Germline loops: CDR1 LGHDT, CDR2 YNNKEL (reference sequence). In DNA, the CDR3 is TGTGCCAGCAGCCGGGCAGGGGGCCCTCGGGAGCAGTACTTC. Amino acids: CASSRAGGPREQYF.

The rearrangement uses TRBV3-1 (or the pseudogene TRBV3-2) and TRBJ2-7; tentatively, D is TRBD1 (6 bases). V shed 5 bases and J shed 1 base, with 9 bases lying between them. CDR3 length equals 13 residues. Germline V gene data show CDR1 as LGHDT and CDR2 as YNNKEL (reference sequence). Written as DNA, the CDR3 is TGTGCCAGCAGCGCCGACAGGTCCTACGAGCAGTACTTC. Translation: CASSADRSYEQYF.

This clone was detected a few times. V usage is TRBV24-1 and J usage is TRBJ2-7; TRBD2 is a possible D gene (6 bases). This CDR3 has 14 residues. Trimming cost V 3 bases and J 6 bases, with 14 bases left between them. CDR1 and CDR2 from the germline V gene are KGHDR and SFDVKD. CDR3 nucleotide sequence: TGTGCCACCAGTGATGGGGGGACCTACGGCGAGCAGTACTTC. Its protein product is CATSDGGTYGEQYF.

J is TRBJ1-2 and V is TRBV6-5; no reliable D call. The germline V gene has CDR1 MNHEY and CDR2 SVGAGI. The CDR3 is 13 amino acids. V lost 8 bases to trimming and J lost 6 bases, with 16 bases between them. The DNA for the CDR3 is TGTGCCAGCCTCGCCTCGAGTTCCAATGGCTACACCTTC. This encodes CASLASSSNGYTF.

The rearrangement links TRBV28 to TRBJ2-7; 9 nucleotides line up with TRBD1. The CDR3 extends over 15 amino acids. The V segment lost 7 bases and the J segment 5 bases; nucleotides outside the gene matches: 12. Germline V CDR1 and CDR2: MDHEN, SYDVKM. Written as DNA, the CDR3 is TGTGCCAGCATCGGCTCGGGACAGGGAAGAAACGAGCAGTACTTC. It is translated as CASIGSGQGRNEQYF.

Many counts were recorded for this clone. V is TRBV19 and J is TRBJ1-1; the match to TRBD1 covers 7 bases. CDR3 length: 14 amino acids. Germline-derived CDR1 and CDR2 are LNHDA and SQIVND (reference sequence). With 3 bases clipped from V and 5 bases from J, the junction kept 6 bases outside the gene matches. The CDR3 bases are TGTGCCAGTAGTATGAGACAGGGTGGAACTGAAGCTTTCTTT. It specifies CASSMRQGGTEAFF.

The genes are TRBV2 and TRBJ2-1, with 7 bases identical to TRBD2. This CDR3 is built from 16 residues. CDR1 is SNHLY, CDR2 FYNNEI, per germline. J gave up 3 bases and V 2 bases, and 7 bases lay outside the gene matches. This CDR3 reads CASSERPSGNYNEQFF. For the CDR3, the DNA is TGTGCCAGCAGTGAAAGGCCCAGCGGGAACTACAATGAGCAGTTCTTC. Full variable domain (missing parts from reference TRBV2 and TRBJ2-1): EPEVTQTPSHQVTQMGQEVILRCVPISNHLYFYWYRQILGQKVEFLVSFYNNEISEKSEIFDDQFSVERPDGSNFTLKIRSTKLEDSAMYFCASSERPSGNYNEQFFGPGTRLTVL.

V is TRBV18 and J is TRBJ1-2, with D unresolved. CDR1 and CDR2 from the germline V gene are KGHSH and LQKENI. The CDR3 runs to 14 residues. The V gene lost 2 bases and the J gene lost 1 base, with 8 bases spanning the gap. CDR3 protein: CASSPAPDNYGYTF. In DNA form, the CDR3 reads TGTGCCAGCTCACCAGCCCCAGATAACTATGGCTACACCTTC. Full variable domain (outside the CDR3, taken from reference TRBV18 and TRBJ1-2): NAGVMQNPRHLVRRRGQEARLRCSPMKGHSHVYWYRQLPEEGLKFMVYLQKENIIDESGMPKERFSAEFPKEGPSILRIQQVVRGDSAAYFCASSPAPDNYGYTFGSGTRLTVV.

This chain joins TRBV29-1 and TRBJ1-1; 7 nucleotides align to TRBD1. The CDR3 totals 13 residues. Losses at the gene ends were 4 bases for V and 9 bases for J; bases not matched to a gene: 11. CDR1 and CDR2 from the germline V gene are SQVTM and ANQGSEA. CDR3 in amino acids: CSVALSTGLQAFF. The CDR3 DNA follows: TGCAGCGTTGCCCTCTCGACAGGGCTGCAAGCTTTCTTT.

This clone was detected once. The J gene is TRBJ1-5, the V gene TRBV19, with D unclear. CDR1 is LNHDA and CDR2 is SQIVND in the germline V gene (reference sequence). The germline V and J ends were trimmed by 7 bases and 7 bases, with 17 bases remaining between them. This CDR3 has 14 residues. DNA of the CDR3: TGTGCCAGTACCGCCGACTCCTTCGGGCAGCCCCAGCATTTT. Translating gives CASTADSFGQPQHF.

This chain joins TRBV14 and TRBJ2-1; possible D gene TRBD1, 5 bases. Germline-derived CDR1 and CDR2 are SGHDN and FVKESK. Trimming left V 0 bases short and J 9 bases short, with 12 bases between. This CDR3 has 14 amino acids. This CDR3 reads CASSQDHLRGEQFF. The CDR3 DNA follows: TGTGCCAGCAGCCAAGATCACTTAAGGGGTGAGCAGTTCTTC.

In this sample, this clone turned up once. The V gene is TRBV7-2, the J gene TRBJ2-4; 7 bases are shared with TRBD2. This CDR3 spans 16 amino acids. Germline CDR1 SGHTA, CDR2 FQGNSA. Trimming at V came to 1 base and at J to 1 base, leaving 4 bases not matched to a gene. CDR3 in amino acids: CASSLVGGNAKNIQYF. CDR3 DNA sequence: TGTGCCAGCAGCTTAGTGGGAGGGAATGCCAAAAACATTCAGTACTTC.

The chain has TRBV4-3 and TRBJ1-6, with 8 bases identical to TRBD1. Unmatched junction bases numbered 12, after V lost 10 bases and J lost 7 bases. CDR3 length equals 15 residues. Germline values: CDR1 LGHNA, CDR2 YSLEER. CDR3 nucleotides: TGCGCCAACAAATACAGGGGGACGTTCAATTCACCCCTCCACTTT. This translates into CANKYRGTFNSPLHF.

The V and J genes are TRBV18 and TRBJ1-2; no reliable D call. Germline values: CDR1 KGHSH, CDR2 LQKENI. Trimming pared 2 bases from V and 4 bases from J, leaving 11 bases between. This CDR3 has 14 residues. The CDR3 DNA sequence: TGTGCCAGCTCACCATTGGAGGGTCTCTATGGCTACACCTTC. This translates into CASSPLEGLYGYTF.

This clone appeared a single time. The CDR3 DNA reads as TGTGCCAGCTCACCACCGGGGGGGCAGGTCTACAATGAGCAGTTCTTC. Its protein is CASSPPGGQVYNEQFF. This chain joins TRBV18 and TRBJ2-1, with D maybe TRBD2 (7 bases). CDR3 size: 16 residues. Between the trimmed V and J ends, which lost 0 bases and 3 bases, there was a span of 12 bases. Germline lookup yields CDR1 KGHSH and CDR2 LQKENI.